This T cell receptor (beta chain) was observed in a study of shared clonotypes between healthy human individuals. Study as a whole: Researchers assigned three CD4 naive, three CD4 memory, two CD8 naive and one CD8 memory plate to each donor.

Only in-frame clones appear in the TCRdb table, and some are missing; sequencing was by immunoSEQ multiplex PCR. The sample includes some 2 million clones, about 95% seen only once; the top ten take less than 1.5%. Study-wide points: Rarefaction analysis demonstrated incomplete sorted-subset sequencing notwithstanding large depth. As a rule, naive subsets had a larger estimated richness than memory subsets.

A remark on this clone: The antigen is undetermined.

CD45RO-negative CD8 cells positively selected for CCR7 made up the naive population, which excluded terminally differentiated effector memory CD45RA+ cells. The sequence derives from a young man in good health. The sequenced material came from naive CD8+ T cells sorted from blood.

CDR3 sequence reads: CASSSPNADYEQYF. The CDR3 coding sequence is TGTGCCAGCAGCTCCCCGAATGCGGACTACGAGCAGTACTTC. J is TRBJ2-7 and V is TRBV7-2, with no clear D. Per the germline V gene, CDR1 is SGHTA and CDR2 is FQGNSA. V lost 4 bases, J lost 3 bases, and 13 bases lay in between. The CDR3 loop spans 14 amino acids.